There are a few counts of the clone carrying this TCR beta chain. What it recognizes is unknown. These data are taken from a study of tumor-infiltrating lymphocytes in primary liver carcinoma. Overall study context: The number of productive TCRbeta reads per sample ranged from roughly 3.65 to 8 million and was similar across tissue types. Whole-study findings and limits: Tumor top-250-clone fractions significantly exceeded those of blood (p = 0.039). Tumor-adjacent and tumor-blood pairs overlapped less than tumor region pairs did.

Germline V gives CDR1 SQVTM, CDR2 ANQGSEA. V dropped 5 bases and J dropped 0 bases, with 11 bases sitting between them. The CDR3 runs 14 residues. The source material, 20-30 mg of unsorted bulk tissue, was used to co-extract RNA and DNA. Patients had primary liver carcinoma treated by surgical resection. Priming with a constant-region primer yielded TCR beta cDNA from about 450 ng total RNA. Modified slightly, ARM-PCR produced TCR beta libraries over three nested multiplex PCR rounds. The opening two PCR rounds, ten to eleven cycles each, paired TRBV1-TRBV30 forward primers with a C-beta reverse primer. Via MiXCR, TCRdb re-called the multiplex PCR reads, giving one row per CDR3 protein. The sample lists fewer than 85,000 distinct CDR3 sequences, 69% seen once, with approximately 26% in the top ten.

This receptor was taken from a man aged 35-49 years with primary liver carcinoma and hepatitis B virus infection. This chain uses TRBV29-1 with TRBJ1-3; D is unclear. The specimen was tumor-adjacent normal liver tissue. The CDR3 spells CSVPLQHSGNTIYF. The CDR3 DNA follows: TGCAGCGTTCCTCTACAGCACTCTGGAAACACCATATATTTT.